The 27 T cell receptor beta chains given below trace back to one sample, sequenced in a study of blood T cell repertoires in COVID-19. The method was immunoSEQ multiplex PCR; TCRdb's version includes in-frame clones alone and lacks a portion of them. Altogether 490,000 or so clones are present, about 85% being singletons, with the ten largest covering around 7.9%. Material: PBMCs or T cells enriched from blood (not recorded which). These receptors came from a woman aged 55-70 years who had recovered from COVID-19.

This clone appeared a single time. The chain links TRBV5-5 to TRBJ2-5; the D gene is possibly TRBD2 (6 bases). This CDR3 is 15 amino acids long. The V gene lost 1 base and the J gene lost 3 bases, with 13 bases spanning the gap. Germline V lookup: CDR1 SGHKS, CDR2 YYEKEE (reference sequence). CDR3 residues: CASSLSWTTEETQYF. The CDR3 region has the DNA TGTGCCAGCAGCTTGAGTTGGACTACCGAAGAGACCCAGTACTTC.

This chain connects TRBV12-3 or TRBV12-4 to TRBJ1-1; D is possibly TRBD1 (6 bases). This CDR3 comprises 12 residues. The V end was cut by 5 bases, the J end by 5 bases, with 9 bases between. The CDR3 coding sequence is TGTGCCAGCAGTCCCCAGGGGACTGAAGCTTTCTTT. Encoded protein: CASSPQGTEAFF.

This rearrangement joins TRBV24-1 to TRBJ2-2, with D tentatively TRBD1 (5 bases). Trimming cost V 2 bases and J 0 bases, with 9 bases left between them. The germline CDR1 and CDR2 sequences are KGHDR and SFDVKD. This CDR3 spans 16 amino acids. Here the CDR3 DNA reads TGTGCCACCAGTGATTACGAGACAGCGAACACCGGGGAGCTGTTTTTT. As protein: CATSDYETANTGELFF.

The sample holds one count of this clone. CDR3 DNA: TGTGCCAGTAGCCTCGTGGGGCCTGGCAATCAGCCCCAGCATTTT. This codes for CASSLVGPGNQPQHF. V gene TRBV19 combines with J gene TRBJ1-5, with a possible D match to TRBD1 (5 bases). This CDR3 region has 15 residues. V lost 6 bases and J 2 bases, leaving 14 bases between the germline ends. Germline CDR1 reads LNHDA; CDR2 reads SQIVND (reference sequence).

The chain joins TRBV7-8 to TRBJ1-3, with D maybe TRBD1 (5 bases). CDR3 size: 15 residues. Trimming removed 5 bases at V and 8 bases at J, with 19 bases between. Per germline, CDR1 SGHVS and CDR2 FQNEAQ. Here the CDR3 reads CASSLPNRRGDTIYF. The CDR3 DNA reads TGTGCCAGCAGCCTACCAAACAGGCGCGGGGACACCATATATTTT.

The gene calls are TRBV9 and TRBJ2-3, with 10 bases matching TRBD1. Germline-derived CDR1 and CDR2 are SGDLS and YYNGEE. The J segment lost 1 base and the V segment lost 3 bases, leaving 5 bases of the junction unmatched. The CDR3 consists of 16 residues. Here the CDR3 reads CASSGQGAPGTDTQYF. For the CDR3, the DNA is TGTGCCAGCAGCGGACAGGGGGCTCCAGGCACAGATACGCAGTATTTT.

The chain recombines TRBV18 with TRBJ2-3, with TRBD2 matching over 7 bases. Germline trimming cut 0 bases from V and 6 bases from J; bases unmatched to any gene: 3. The CDR3 length is 14 residues. The germline gives CDR1 KGHSH, CDR2 LQKENI. In DNA form, the CDR3 reads TGTGCCAGCTCACCACCGCCGGGGGGTGATACGCAGTATTTT. This encodes CASSPPPGGDTQYF.

This chain uses TRBV2 with TRBJ2-1; the match to TRBD2 covers 8 bases. The J segment lost 1 base and the V segment lost 6 bases, leaving 11 bases of the junction unmatched. Germline-derived CDR1 and CDR2 are SNHLY and FYNNEI. This CDR3 region has 17 residues. For the CDR3, the DNA is TGTGCCAGCAGAAACAGCGGGGGCCTCACTTCCTACAATGAGCAGTTCTTC. Protein product: CASRNSGGLTSYNEQFF.

This clone has just one count. The chain is built from TRBV7-9 and TRBJ1-5, with D maybe TRBD1 (6 bases). Per germline, CDR1 SEHNR and CDR2 FQNEAQ (reference sequence). V lost 3 bases to trimming and J lost 3 bases, with 12 bases between them. The CDR3 totals 15 residues. CDR3 sequence reads: CASSFTGTPNQPQHF. The CDR3 DNA sequence: TGTGCCAGCAGCTTCACAGGGACCCCCAATCAGCCCCAGCATTTT.

The chain carries TRBV30 and TRBJ2-3; TRBD2 matches at 7 bases. Losses at the gene ends were 2 bases for V and 7 bases for J; bases not matched to a gene: 9. The germline CDR1 and CDR2 sequences are GTSNPN and SVGIG (reference sequence). The CDR3 contains 14 residues. The CDR3 sequence: CAWSFSQRGNTQYF. In DNA, the CDR3 is TGTGCCTGGAGTTTTTCCCAGCGGGGAAATACGCAGTATTTT. The variable domain in full, with the rest retrieved from reference TRBV30 and TRBJ2-3, is SQTIHQWPATLVQPVGSPLSLECTVEGTSNPNLYWYRQAAGRGLQLLFYSVGIGQISSEVPQNLSASRPQDRQFILSSKKLLLSDSGFYLCAWSFSQRGNTQYFGPGTRLTVL.

This rearrangement joins TRBV3-1 (or the pseudogene TRBV3-2) to TRBJ2-7, with D unresolved. The V end lost 3 bases, the J end lost 6 bases, and 12 bases lay between the germline ends. Germline loops: CDR1 LGHDT, CDR2 YNNKEL (reference sequence). CDR3 length: 13 amino acids. The CDR3 DNA reads TGTGCCAGCAGCCATGAGGTGGGTGGCGAGCAGTACGTC. Translated: CASSHEVGGEQYV.

The chain uses TRBV5-1 and TRBJ2-7, with D hard to call. V was shortened by 4 bases and J by 3 bases, with 14 bases between the two germline ends. There are 14 residues in the CDR3. Germline CDR1 reads SGHRS; CDR2 reads YFSETQ. CDR3 nucleotide sequence: TGCGCCAGCAGCGGATGGGCCGACGGCTACGAGCAGTACTTC. Protein sequence: CASSGWADGYEQYF.

This clone occurred a few times. This chain joins TRBV11-3 and TRBJ2-7; 11 positions agree with TRBD1. CDR3 size: 17 residues. Germline V CDR1 and CDR2: SGHNT, YENEEA. With V trimmed by 0 bases and J by 4 bases, 8 bases remained unmatched. The CDR3, as DNA: TGTGCCAGCAGCTTAGATCTTGGACAGGGGGCGCGTTACGAGCAGTACTTC. Its translation: CASSLDLGQGARYEQYF.

This clone was picked up one time. This chain uses TRBV7-2 with TRBJ1-6, with D uncertain. This CDR3 spans 16 amino acids. The V and J ends lost 5 bases and 0 bases respectively, with 11 bases between them. Germline lookup yields CDR1 SGHTA and CDR2 FQGNSA. Here the CDR3 DNA reads TGTGCCAGCAGCACCCTGGGGAGCTCCTATAATTCACCCCTCCACTTT. This translates into CASSTLGSSYNSPLHF.

The chain links TRBV5-1 to TRBJ1-6; D gene unclear. The V end was cut by 3 bases, the J end by 8 bases, with 12 bases between. Germline CDR1 and CDR2: SGHRS and YFSETQ. There are 14 residues in the CDR3. The CDR3 DNA follows: TGCGCCAGCAGCTCCACGGGTGAAGATTCACCCCTCCACTTT. Residues: CASSSTGEDSPLHF.

The J gene is TRBJ1-2, the V gene TRBV5-4, with D hard to call. The CDR3 loop spans 13 amino acids. Germline V gene data show CDR1 as SGHNT and CDR2 as YYREEE (reference sequence). V lost 2 bases to trimming and J lost 5 bases, with 10 bases between them. The CDR3 loop reads CASSFLAEYGYTF. The CDR3 coding sequence is TGTGCCAGCAGCTTTTTGGCCGAATATGGCTACACCTTC.

The chain links TRBV11-2 to TRBJ1-1; D ambiguous. The V and J ends lost 2 bases and 6 bases respectively, with 16 bases between them. In germline, CDR1 is SGHAT, CDR2 FQNNGV. This CDR3 region has 15 residues. CDR3 nucleotides: TGTGCCAGCAGCTTAAACCAACCGGGATACCCTGAAGCTTTCTTT. It yields the protein CASSLNQPGYPEAFF.

The rearrangement uses TRBV7-9 and TRBJ2-3, with D unresolved. This CDR3 is built from 13 residues. V was shortened by 5 bases and J by 2 bases, with 8 bases between the two germline ends. Germline V CDR1 and CDR2: SEHNR, FQNEAQ (reference sequence). The CDR3 protein is CASSRVFTDTQYF. The CDR3 coding sequence is TGTGCCAGCAGCCGGGTTTTCACAGATACGCAGTATTTT. The complete variable domain, with remaining parts taken from reference TRBV7-9 and TRBJ2-3, reads DTGVSQNPRHKITKRGQNVTFRCDPISEHNRLYWYRQTLGQGPEFLTYFQNEAQLEKSRLLSDRFSAERPKGSFSTLEIQRTEQGDSAMYLCASSRVFTDTQYFGPGTRLTVL.

As DNA, the CDR3 is TGTGCCAGCAGCGCACAGGGTTCTGGGGCCAACGTCCTGACTTTC. Translation gives CASSAQGSGANVLTF. The rearrangement joins TRBV9 to TRBJ2-6; perhaps TRBD1 as D (6 bases). Germline CDR1 reads SGDLS; CDR2 reads YYNGEE. Between the trimmed V and J ends, which lost 3 bases and 1 base, there was a span of 8 bases. This CDR3 contains 15 residues.

The chain is built from TRBV9 and TRBJ2-2; 10 bases align to TRBD2. After removal of 6 bases from V and 7 bases from J, the junction contained 15 bases not matched to a gene. This CDR3 region has 17 residues. Germline lookup yields CDR1 SGDLS and CDR2 YYNGEE. The CDR3 sequence: CASTPSQRGGGSGELFF. CDR3 sequence (DNA): TGTGCCAGCACCCCGTCCCAGCGGGGGGGCGGTAGCGGGGAGCTGTTTTTT.

V and J are TRBV7-2 and TRBJ2-5, with D possibly matching TRBD2 (5 bases). The CDR3 is 15 amino acids. Trimming took off 5 bases at V and 5 bases at J, with 18 bases between the two ends. Germline loops: CDR1 SGHTA, CDR2 FQGNSA. In DNA form, the CDR3 reads TGTGCCAGCAGCCATAGACACCCACTAGGGGAGACCCAGTACTTC. It translates to CASSHRHPLGETQYF.

This clone was recorded once. The chain has TRBV19 and TRBJ1-5; 7 bases match TRBD1. V gave up 7 bases and J gave up 5 bases; unmatched junction bases: 2. CDR3 length: 12 amino acids. From germline, CDR1 is LNHDA and CDR2 SQIVND (reference sequence). The CDR3: CASTQGDQPQHF. The CDR3 DNA reads TGTGCCAGTACCCAGGGGGATCAGCCCCAGCATTTT.

The rearrangement links TRBV6-5 to TRBJ1-1; maybe TRBD1 (6 bases). The germline V and J ends were trimmed by 8 bases and 4 bases, with 17 bases remaining between them. CDR3 length equals 14 residues. The germline V gene has CDR1 MNHEY and CDR2 SVGAGI. Written as DNA, the CDR3 is TGTGCCAGCCACAGAGGAGGGGGGGGCACTGAAGCTTTCTTT. The encoded protein is CASHRGGGGTEAFF.

The CDR3 reads CAIRSDSARNTIYF. DNA of the CDR3: TGTGCCATCAGGTCCGATAGTGCGAGAAACACCATATATTTT. J is TRBJ1-3 and V is TRBV10-3; the D is unclear. CDR1 and CDR2 from the germline V gene are ENHRY and SYGVKD. The CDR3 is 14 residues long. With 6 bases removed from V and 5 bases from J, the gap between germline ends came to 14 bases.

The gene calls are TRBV4-1 and TRBJ2-1; 12 nucleotides match TRBD2. The CDR3 is made up of 17 amino acids. J gave up 2 bases and V 2 bases, and 4 bases lay outside the gene matches. Germline loops: CDR1 MGHRA, CDR2 YSYEKL. The DNA of the CDR3 is TGCGCCAGCAGCCAAACAAGACTAGCGGGGGCCTACAATGAGCAGTTCTTC. Amino acids: CASSQTRLAGAYNEQFF.

In this sample, this clone turned up a few times. V is TRBV5-1 and J is TRBJ2-7, with 9 bases aligning to TRBD1. The CDR3 consists of 14 residues. Losses at the gene ends were 4 bases for V and 4 bases for J; bases not matched to a gene: 6. The V gene's germline CDR1 is SGHRS and CDR2 YFSETQ. The CDR3 spells CASSPGTGIYEQYV. The CDR3 nucleotides read TGCGCCAGCAGCCCCGGGACAGGGATATACGAGCAGTACGTC.

This clone appeared a single time. The chain is built from TRBV18 and TRBJ2-1; a possible D gene is TRBD1 (8 bases). Trimming removed 6 bases at V and 0 bases at J, with 18 bases between. The V gene's germline CDR1 is KGHSH and CDR2 LQKENI. The CDR3 consists of 17 residues. The CDR3 is CASSPKQGGSSYNEQFF. In DNA form, the CDR3 reads TGTGCCAGCTCCCCAAAACAGGGGGGGAGCTCCTACAATGAGCAGTTCTTC.